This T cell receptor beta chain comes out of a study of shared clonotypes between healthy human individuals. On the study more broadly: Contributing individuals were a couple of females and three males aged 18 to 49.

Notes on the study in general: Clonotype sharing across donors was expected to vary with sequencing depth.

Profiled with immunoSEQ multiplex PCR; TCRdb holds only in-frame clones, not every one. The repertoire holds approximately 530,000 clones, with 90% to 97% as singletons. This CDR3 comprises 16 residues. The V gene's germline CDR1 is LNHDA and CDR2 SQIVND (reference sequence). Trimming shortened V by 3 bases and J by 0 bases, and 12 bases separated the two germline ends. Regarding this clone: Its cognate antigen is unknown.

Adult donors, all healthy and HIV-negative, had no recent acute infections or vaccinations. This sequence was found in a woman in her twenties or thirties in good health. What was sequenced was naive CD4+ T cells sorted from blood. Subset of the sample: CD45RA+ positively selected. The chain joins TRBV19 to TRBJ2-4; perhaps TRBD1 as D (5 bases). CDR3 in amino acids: CASSISRTLAKNIQYF. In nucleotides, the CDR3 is TGTGCCAGTAGTATTTCCCGGACACTAGCCAAAAACATTCAGTACTTC.